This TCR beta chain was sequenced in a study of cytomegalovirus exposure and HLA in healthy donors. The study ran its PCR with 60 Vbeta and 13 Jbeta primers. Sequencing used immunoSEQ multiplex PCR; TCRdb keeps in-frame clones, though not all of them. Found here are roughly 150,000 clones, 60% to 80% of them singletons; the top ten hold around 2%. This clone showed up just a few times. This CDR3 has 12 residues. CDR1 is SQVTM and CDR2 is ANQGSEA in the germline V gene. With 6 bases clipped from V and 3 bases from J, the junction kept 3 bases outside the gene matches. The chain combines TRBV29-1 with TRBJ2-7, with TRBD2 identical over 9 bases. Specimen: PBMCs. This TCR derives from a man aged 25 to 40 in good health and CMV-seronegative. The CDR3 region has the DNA TGCAGCGTCGGGACTAGCTACTACGAGCAGTACTTC. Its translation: CSVGTSYYEQYF.